The source of this T cell receptor beta chain is a study of resident and recirculating memory T cells in vitiligo. As for this clone: The target antigen is unknown.

Germline V gene data show CDR1 as LNHDA and CDR2 as SQIVND (reference sequence). Trimming removed 5 bases from V and 2 bases from J, with 18 bases in between. The CDR3 extends over 16 amino acids. Study-level findings and limits: No single dominant TCR clone appeared; lesion clonality varied.

Clones were read by immunoSEQ multiplex PCR, and TCRdb kept only the in-frame ones, dropping some. The table shows around 70,000 clones, with 91% occurring only once. The chain joins TRBV19 to TRBJ1-1; D gene unclear. The source of this sequence is a male donor with vitiligo. Sequencing was carried out using blood. As DNA, the CDR3 is TGTGCCAGTAGTCCGCCCCCGGGTAGGCTAAACACTGAAGCTTTCTTT. It codes for CASSPPPGRLNTEAFF.